This TCR beta chain comes out of a study of cytomegalovirus exposure and HLA in healthy donors. The PCR ran on 60 Vbeta and 13 Jbeta primers. Clones were read by immunoSEQ multiplex PCR, and TCRdb kept only the in-frame ones, dropping some. Here the sample spans under 200,000 clones, around 72% being singletons. Study-level points and caveats: Researchers reported that a few CMV-associated chains were confirmed in vitro as CMV antigen-specific. Most TCR sequences were rare, but some public TCRs occurred in many donors.

This clone has just a few counts. What it binds is unknown. There are 14 residues in the CDR3. V was pared by 5 bases and J by 2 bases, with 14 bases between. Germline V gene data show CDR1 as SGHNT and CDR2 as YYREEE (reference sequence). The chain employs TRBV5-4 and TRBJ2-7, with D possibly being TRBD2 (6 bases). This TCR came from a man aged 50-59 years in good health and CMV-seronegative. Sequenced material: PBMCs. The CDR3 DNA follows: TGTGCCAGCAGGTCCGGGACGGGGGCCTACGAGCAGTACTTC. Translation gives CASRSGTGAYEQYF.